Listed below are T cell receptor beta chains from one sample, sequenced in a study of blood T cell repertoires in COVID-19. TCRdb's table, derived via immunoSEQ multiplex PCR, lists solely in-frame clones and lacks some. The data hold over 55,000 clones, with more than 75% observed a single time. Input material: peripheral blood. These receptors all come from a woman older than 75 with acute or convalescent COVID-19. Both conserved end residues are part of each CDR3. The D gene is left open where the match is weak. The size field is filled for only some rows; it gives once, few, many or a size class.

TRBD1,TRBJ1-5,TRBV6-2/TRBV6-3,NA,TGTGCCAGCAGTTGGGGACAGGGGGGCAATCAGCCCCAGCATTTT,CASSWGQGGNQPQHF
NA,TRBJ2-5,TRBV12-3/TRBV12-4,NA,TGTGCCAGCAGTTTACCGAATCGGGAGACCCAGTACTTC,CASSLPNRETQYF
TRBD2,TRBJ2-1,TRBV6-2/TRBV6-3,NA,TGTGCCAGCAGTTGGGTTAGCGGGAGCGTCGGCTCCTACAATGAGCAGTTCTTC,CASSWVSGSVGSYNEQFF
NA,TRBJ2-1,TRBV11-2,NA,TGTGCCAGCAGCTTGAGTAACTACAATGAGCAGTTCTTC,CASSLSNYNEQFF
NA,TRBJ2-7,TRBV21-1,few,TGTGCCAGCAGCACGAATCCCGAGCGGGGCGGCTACGAGCAGTACTTC,CASSTNPERGGYEQYF
NA,TRBJ2-2,TRBV19,NA,TGTGCCAGTAAGGATGAGGCGAACACCGGGGAGCTGTTTTTT,CASKDEANTGELFF
NA,TRBJ1-5,TRBV7-8,NA,TGTGCCAGCAGCTTAGCCGGTCGGGGGGGCAATCAGCCCCAGCATTTT,CASSLAGRGGNQPQHF
TRBD2,TRBJ2-1,TRBV2,NA,TGTGCCAGCACGGGGGGTAATGAGCAGTTCTTC,CASTGGNEQFF
NA,TRBJ1-2,TRBV4-2,NA,TGTGCCAGCAGCCAAGAACGGGCCGGGACACGATCTGGCTACACCTTC,CASSQERAGTRSGYTF
TRBD2,TRBJ2-1,TRBV15,NA,TGTGCCACAACCCCTAGCGGGAGTTTCAATGAGCAGTTCTTC,CATTPSGSFNEQFF
NA,TRBJ2-7,TRBV7-2,NA,TGTGCCAGCAGCGCGCAGACAGGTTACGAGCAGTACTTC,CASSAQTGYEQYF
NA,TRBJ1-2,TRBV24-1,NA,TGTGCCACCAGTGATTTACAGGGAAACTATGGCTACACCTTC,CATSDLQGNYGYTF
NA,TRBJ2-5,TRBV11-2,NA,TGTGCCAGCAGCCAATACACGGGACACCCCCAAGAGACCCAGTACTTC,CASSQYTGHPQETQYF
NA,TRBJ2-6,TRBV6-4,NA,TGTGCCAGCAGTGAGGAGGGCTCAGCTGGGGCCAACGTCCTGACTTTC,CASSEEGSAGANVLTF
NA,TRBJ2-1,TRBV19,few,TGTGCCAGTAGTAGTACGGGATTCTCCTACAATGAGCAGTTCTTC,CASSSTGFSYNEQFF
TRBD1,TRBJ1-2,TRBV9,once,TGTGCCAGCAGCGTAGAGGGTTGGGGACAGGGGGAAAATGGCTACACCTTC,CASSVEGWGQGENGYTF
NA,TRBJ1-1,TRBV5-1,NA,TGCGCCAGCAGCCCCGCCTTGGGGGCTGGGGCTTTCTTT,CASSPALGAGAFF
TRBD1,TRBJ1-2,TRBV5-1,NA,TGCGCCAGCAGCGCGGGACAGGGGTCGAGTGGCTACACCTTC,CASSAGQGSSGYTF
NA,TRBJ1-1,TRBV5-6,once,TGTGCCAGCAGCTTGGGGGGCAGGGAAGCTTTCTTT,CASSLGGREAFF
TRBD1,TRBJ2-3,TRBV5-1,NA,TGCGCCAGCAGGAGGACAGGGGGCACAGATACGCAGTATTTT,CASRRTGGTDTQYF
NA,TRBJ1-5,TRBV2,few,TGTGCCAGCAGTTGGGGGCTTGGGAGCAATCAGCCCCAGCATTTT,CASSWGLGSNQPQHF
NA,TRBJ1-2,TRBV28,NA,TGTGCCAGCAGTCTCCCCTACACCTTC,CASSLPYTF
NA,TRBJ1-5,TRBV2,NA,TGTGCCAGCAGTGAAAACCACCCCTATATCCAGGATCGGCCCCAGCATTTT,CASSENHPYIQDRPQHF
TRBD2,TRBJ2-2,TRBV19,NA,TGTGCCAGTAGTCGACTAGCGGGAGTTATCACCGGGGAGCTGTTTTTT,CASSRLAGVITGELFF
NA,TRBJ1-5,TRBV19,few,TGTGCCAGTAGTGACACCAATCAGCCCCAGCATTTT,CASSDTNQPQHF
TRBD1,TRBJ2-5,TRBV5-4,NA,TGTGCCAGCAGCATGGACAGGGTGGGGACCCAGTACTTC,CASSMDRVGTQYF
NA,TRBJ2-7,TRBV5-4,few,TGTGCCAGCAGCTTGGCCACAGACGAGCAGTACTTC,CASSLATDEQYF
NA,TRBJ2-7,TRBV7-6,NA,TGTGCCAGCAGCTCGCAGGGGAACGAGCAGTACTTC,CASSSQGNEQYF
TRBD2,TRBJ2-3,TRBV4-1,NA,TGCGCCAGCAGCCAAGTTGGGACTAGCGGCACAGATACGCAGTATTTT,CASSQVGTSGTDTQYF